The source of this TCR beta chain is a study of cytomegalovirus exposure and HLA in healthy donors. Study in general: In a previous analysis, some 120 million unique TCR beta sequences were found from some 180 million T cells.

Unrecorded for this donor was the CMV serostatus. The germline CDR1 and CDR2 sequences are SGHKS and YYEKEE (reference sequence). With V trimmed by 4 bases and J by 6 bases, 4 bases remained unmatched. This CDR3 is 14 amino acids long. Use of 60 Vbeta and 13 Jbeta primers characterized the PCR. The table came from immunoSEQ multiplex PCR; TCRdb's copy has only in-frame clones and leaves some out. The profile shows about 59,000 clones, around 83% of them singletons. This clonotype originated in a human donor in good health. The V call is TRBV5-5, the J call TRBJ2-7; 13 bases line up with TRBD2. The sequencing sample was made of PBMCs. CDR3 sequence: CASSTSGGALEQYF. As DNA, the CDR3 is TGTGCCAGCAGCACTAGCGGGGGGGCCCTCGAGCAGTACTTC.